This TCR beta chain was identified in a study of blood T cells in healthy people across ages. Study-wide findings and caveats: TCR beta diversity was tightly associated with the proportion of naive T cells. Observed TCR beta diversity per million T cells went down as age went up. This fall followed a roughly linear course with age.

PCR was performed a second time for about 6 to 11 cycles using a sample-barcoded 5' primer and a J-beta primer mix. Tags on each cDNA molecule came from a template-switch adaptor with 12 random nucleotides. MiXCR, applied by TCRdb to the 5' RACE reads, yields one record per CDR3 protein. Among 720,000 or so distinct CDR3 sequences listed, 35% to 50% were seen once. The V gene's germline CDR1 is LGHNA and CDR2 YNFKEQ. Trimming removed 1 base from V and 8 bases from J; junction bases left unmatched: 8. The CDR3 consists of 15 residues. This clonotype was counted at least ten times. Its specificity is unknown.

The chain carries TRBV4-2 and TRBJ2-1, with 7 bases that match TRBD1. This sequence originates from a man older than 75 in good health. The sample comprised blood. The CDR3 DNA is TGTGCCAGCAGCCAAGGATTTCAGGGGGTGGATGAGCAGTTCTTC. This translates into CASSQGFQGVDEQFF.